This T cell receptor beta chain was recorded in a study of spatial heterogeneity in lung cancer. Time point here: blood at routine non-recurrence follow-up after resection. The ends were cut back, 2 bases at V and 4 bases at J, with 14 bases in the middle. CDR1 is SGDLS and CDR2 is YYNGEE in the germline V gene. The CDR3 spans 15 residues. The sample holds many counts of this clonotype. One entry per CDR3 protein results from TCRdb running MiXCR on the 5' RACE reads. The sample consists of 35,000 to 55,000 distinct CDR3 sequences, approximately 12% of them appearing once. Sample: PBMCs, taken at follow-up. The TCR comes from a male donor with early-stage non-small cell lung cancer. V gene TRBV9 combines with J gene TRBJ2-3, with D perhaps TRBD2 (5 bases). The CDR3 DNA reads as TGTGCCAGCAGCGTGGGGTTGGCGGGCTCAGATACGCAGTATTTT. Its protein is CASSVGLAGSDTQYF. The entire variable domain, with the rest obtained from reference TRBV9 and TRBJ2-3, is as follows: DSGVTQTPKHLITATGQRVTLRCSPRSGDLSVYWYQQSLDQGLQFLIQYYNGEERAKGNILERFSAQQFPDLHSELNLSSLELGDSALYFCASSVGLAGSDTQYFGPGTRLTVL.